This TCR beta chain is drawn from a study of radiotherapy plus CTLA-4 blockade in lung cancer. Study context: Objective responses occurred in about 18% of patients; around 28% had disease control.

Here immunoSEQ multiplex PCR was the method, and the copy in TCRdb shows in-frame clones only, minus some. In the table there are 65,000 to 95,000 clones, more than 75% of which are singletons. The germline gives CDR1 SEHNR, CDR2 FQNEAQ (reference sequence). J was trimmed by 1 base and V by 2 bases; bases with no gene match: 6. The CDR3 loop spans 16 amino acids. Enrolled patients, whose metastatic non-small-cell lung cancer was chemo-refractory, received focal radiation plus CTLA-4 blockade with ipilimumab. Findings of the study overall: Early clonal dynamics of blood T cells, together with interferon-beta, were reported as the best response predictor. In blood, tumor-derived TCR clones expanded after radiotherapy plus ipilimumab.

With respect to this clone: Its target is unknown.

This sequence originates from a human donor with non-small cell lung cancer that progressed on radiotherapy plus ipilimumab. The sample in question was peripheral blood, obtained from a patient treated with radiotherapy plus ipilimumab. This sequence joins TRBV7-9 and TRBJ2-3, with 7 bases identical to TRBD1. The CDR3 nucleotides are TGTGCCAGCAGCTTAACGACAGGGATGGGCACAGATACGCAGTATTTT. Translated: CASSLTTGMGTDTQYF. The full variable domain, rest sourced from reference TRBV7-9 and TRBJ2-3, is DTGVSQNPRHKITKRGQNVTFRCDPISEHNRLYWYRQTLGQGPEFLTYFQNEAQLEKSRLLSDRFSAERPKGSFSTLEIQRTEQGDSAMYLCASSLTTGMGTDTQYFGPGTRLTVL.